The clone carrying this T cell receptor beta chain was seen only once. This record comes from a study of CD8 T cells in Susac syndrome. The CDR3 is 16 amino acids. V lost 0 bases to trimming and J lost 4 bases, with 15 bases between them. Germline-derived CDR1 and CDR2 are KGHSH and LQKENI. Random hexamers served to reverse transcribe roughly 0.5 to 1 ug RNA. TCRdb re-called the immunoSEQ multiplex PCR reads through MiXCR, storing one row per CDR3 protein. The repertoire holds about 160,000 distinct CDR3 sequences, with around 95% as singletons. Sequencing was done on a sample of CD4+ T cells from PBMCs. This chain joins TRBV18 and TRBJ1-2; a weak D match, TRBD1 (6 bases). This clonotype originated in a human donor in good health. In DNA form, the CDR3 reads TGTGCCAGCTCACCACCGTTTAAGGACAGTGCCTATGGCTACACCTTC. This sequence encodes CASSPPFKDSAYGYTF.